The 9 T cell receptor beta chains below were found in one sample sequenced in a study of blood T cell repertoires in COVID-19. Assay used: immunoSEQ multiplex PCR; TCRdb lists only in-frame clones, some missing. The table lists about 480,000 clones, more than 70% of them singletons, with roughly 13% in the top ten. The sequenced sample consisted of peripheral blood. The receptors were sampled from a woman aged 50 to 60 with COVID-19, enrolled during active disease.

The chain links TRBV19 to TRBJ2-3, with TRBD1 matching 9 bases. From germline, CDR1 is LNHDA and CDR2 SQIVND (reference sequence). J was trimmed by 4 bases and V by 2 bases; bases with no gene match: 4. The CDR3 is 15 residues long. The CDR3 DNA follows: TGTGCCAGTAGTATAAACGGACAGGGGCCAGATACGCAGTATTTT. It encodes CASSINGQGPDTQYF.

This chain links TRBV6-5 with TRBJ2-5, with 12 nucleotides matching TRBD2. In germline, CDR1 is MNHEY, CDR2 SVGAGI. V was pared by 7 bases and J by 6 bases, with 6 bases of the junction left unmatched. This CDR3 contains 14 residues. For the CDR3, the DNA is TGTGCCAGCATTAGACTAGCGGGGGATCAGACCCAGTACTTC. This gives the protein CASIRLAGDQTQYF.

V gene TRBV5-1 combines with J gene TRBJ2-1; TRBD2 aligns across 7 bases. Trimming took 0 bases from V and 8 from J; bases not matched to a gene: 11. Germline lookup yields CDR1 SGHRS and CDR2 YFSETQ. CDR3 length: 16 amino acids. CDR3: CASSLDKRGTWDEQFF. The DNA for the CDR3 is TGCGCCAGCAGCTTGGATAAGCGGGGAACTTGGGATGAGCAGTTCTTC. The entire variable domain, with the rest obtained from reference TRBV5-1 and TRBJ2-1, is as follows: KAGVTQTPRYLIKTRGQQVTLSCSPISGHRSVSWYQQTPGQGLQFLFEYFSETQRNKGNFPGRFSGRQFSNSRSEMNVSTLELGDSALYLCASSLDKRGTWDEQFFGPGTRLTVL.

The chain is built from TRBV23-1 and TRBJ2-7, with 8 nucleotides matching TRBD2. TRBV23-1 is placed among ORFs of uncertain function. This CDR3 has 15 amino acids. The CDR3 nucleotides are TGCGCCAGCAGCCTAGGACCGCGGGGGGACTCCACCTCTTCAGTC. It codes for CASSLGPRGDSTSSV.

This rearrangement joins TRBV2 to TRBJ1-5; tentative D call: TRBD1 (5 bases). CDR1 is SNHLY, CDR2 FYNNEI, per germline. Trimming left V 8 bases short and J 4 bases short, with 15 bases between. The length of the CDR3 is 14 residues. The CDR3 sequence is CASGGDQGNQPQHF. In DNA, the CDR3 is TGTGCCAGCGGGGGGGACCAGGGTAATCAGCCCCAGCATTTT.

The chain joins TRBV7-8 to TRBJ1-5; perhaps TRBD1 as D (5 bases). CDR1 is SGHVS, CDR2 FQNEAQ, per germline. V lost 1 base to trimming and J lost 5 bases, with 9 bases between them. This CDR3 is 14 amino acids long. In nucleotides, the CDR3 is TGTGCCAGCAGCTTAGGTCGGGGGGATCAGCCCCAGCATTTT. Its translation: CASSLGRGDQPQHF.

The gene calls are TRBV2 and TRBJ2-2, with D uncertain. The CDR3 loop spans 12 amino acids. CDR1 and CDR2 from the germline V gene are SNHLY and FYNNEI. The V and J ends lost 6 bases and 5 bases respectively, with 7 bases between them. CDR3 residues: CASSLETGELFF. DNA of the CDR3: TGTGCCAGCAGCCTAGAAACCGGGGAGCTGTTTTTT. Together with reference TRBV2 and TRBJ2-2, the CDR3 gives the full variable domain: EPEVTQTPSHQVTQMGQEVILRCVPISNHLYFYWYRQILGQKVEFLVSFYNNEISEKSEIFDDQFSVERPDGSNFTLKIRSTKLEDSAMYFCASSLETGELFFGEGSRLTVL.

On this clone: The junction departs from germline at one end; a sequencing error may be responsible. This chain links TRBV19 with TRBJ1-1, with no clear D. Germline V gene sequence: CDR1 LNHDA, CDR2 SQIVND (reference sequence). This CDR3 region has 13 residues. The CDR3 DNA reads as TGCGCCAGTGGACCAGTTGCGGGCACTGAAGCTTTCTTT. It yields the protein CASGPVAGTEAFF.

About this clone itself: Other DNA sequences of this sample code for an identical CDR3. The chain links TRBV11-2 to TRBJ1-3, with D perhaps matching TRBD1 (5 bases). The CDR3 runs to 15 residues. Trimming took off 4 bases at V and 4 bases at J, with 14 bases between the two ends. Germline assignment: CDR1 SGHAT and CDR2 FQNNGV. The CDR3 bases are TGTGCCAGCAGCTATAACCTTGGGGGGGGAAACACCATATATTTT. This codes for CASSYNLGGGNTIYF. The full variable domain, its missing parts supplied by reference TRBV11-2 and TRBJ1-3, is EAGVAQSPRYKIIEKRQSVAFWCNPISGHATLYWYQQILGQGPKLLIQFQNNGVVDDSQLPKDRFSAERLKGVDSTLKIQPAKLEDSAVYLCASSYNLGGGNTIYFGEGSWLTVV.